These 12 T cell receptor beta chains were sequenced from one sample in a study of shared clonotypes between healthy human individuals. This table comes from immunoSEQ multiplex PCR, and its TCRdb copy is limited to in-frame clones, with some not included. The sample gives about 1.5 million clones, 95% to 99% of which show up once; approximately 0.45% is in the top ten. The sequencing sample was made of naive CD4+ T cells sorted from blood. As for subset: CD45RA+ positively selected. These receptors were collected from a man aged 25-45 years in good health.

The chain carries TRBV5-1 and TRBJ2-1, with 11 nucleotides matching TRBD2. The germline V gene has CDR1 SGHRS and CDR2 YFSETQ. The V gene end was trimmed by 3 bases and the J gene end by 6 bases; junction bases not matched to a gene: 5. The CDR3 covers 15 residues. The CDR3 DNA reads TGCGCCAGCAGCTCGGTTAGCGGGAGGGCCAATGAGCAGTTCTTC. Protein product: CASSSVSGRANEQFF.

CDR3 coding DNA: TGTGCCAGCTCACGCCCAGCGGGAGGGCCTCACCGCTACGAGCAGTACTTC. It encodes CASSRPAGGPHRYEQYF. The chain joins TRBV18 to TRBJ2-7; TRBD2 agrees at 10 bases. CDR1 is KGHSH and CDR2 is LQKENI in the germline V gene. The length of the CDR3 is 17 residues. The V and J ends lost 4 bases and 3 bases, in that order; junction bases with no gene match: 12.

The gene calls are TRBV27 and TRBJ2-2; D perhaps matches TRBD1 (6 bases). The CDR3 length is 16 residues. Germline V CDR1 and CDR2: MNHEY, SMNVEV (reference sequence). V was trimmed by 3 bases and J by 5 bases, leaving 16 bases between them. CDR3 region: CASSLLIGTQTGELFF. CDR3 in DNA: TGTGCCAGCAGTTTGCTCATCGGGACACAGACCGGGGAGCTGTTTTTT.

The V and J genes are TRBV14 and TRBJ2-7; 10 bases match TRBD2. This CDR3 contains 17 residues. Trimming took 4 bases from V and 4 from J; bases not matched to a gene: 13. CDR1 and CDR2 (germline): SGHDN, FVKESK. The CDR3 reads CASSRSSGSLPLYEQYF. In nucleotides, the CDR3 is TGTGCCAGCAGCCGCTCTAGCGGGAGTCTCCCGCTTTACGAGCAGTACTTC.

CDR3 coding DNA: TGTGCCAGCACTTTAGCGGGTACAGATACGCAGTATTTT. Protein product: CASTLAGTDTQYF. The genes are TRBV14 and TRBJ2-3; the match to TRBD2 covers 7 bases. The V gene's germline CDR1 is SGHDN and CDR2 FVKESK. Trimming at V came to 7 bases and at J to 3 bases, leaving 4 bases not matched to a gene. There are 13 residues in the CDR3.

This chain connects TRBV5-8 to TRBJ1-2, with unresolved D. The germline gives CDR1 SGHTS, CDR2 YDEGEE. V was clipped by 0 bases and J by 7 bases, with 16 bases between them. The CDR3 is 15 amino acids. The CDR3 coding sequence is TGTGCCAGCAGCTTGGCCGTAAGACGGTCGGCTGGCTACACCTTC. Its translation is CASSLAVRRSAGYTF.

The V call is TRBV28, the J call TRBJ2-5; TRBD1 agrees at 10 bases. In germline, CDR1 is MDHEN, CDR2 SYDVKM. The CDR3 is made up of 14 amino acids. Trimming removed 5 bases from V and 4 bases from J; junction bases left unmatched: 4. The CDR3 bases are TGTGCCAGCAGTCCATGGACAGGGGGAGAGACCCAGTACTTC. Translating gives CASSPWTGGETQYF.

CDR3 sequence reads: CSARKVGYTF. The CDR3 DNA is TGCAGTGCTAGAAAGGTTGGCTACACCTTC. The chain joins TRBV20-1 to TRBJ1-2; D is unclear. This CDR3 has 10 residues. The germline gives CDR1 DFQATT, CDR2 SNEGSKA (reference sequence). Trimming pared 2 bases from V and 7 bases from J, leaving 5 bases between.

CDR3 sequence reads: CASSLGGVSYGYTF. The CDR3 nucleotides read TGTGCCAGTTCCCTGGGGGGCGTCAGCTATGGCTACACCTTC. This chain joins TRBV19 and TRBJ1-2, with D tentatively TRBD1 (6 bases). In germline, CDR1 is LNHDA, CDR2 SQIVND (reference sequence). This CDR3 has 14 amino acids. Deletions cut 8 bases from V and 4 bases from J, with 17 bases between.

This chain links TRBV7-2 with TRBJ2-3; the match to TRBD1 covers 7 bases. Germline-derived CDR1 and CDR2 are SGHTA and FQGNSA. CDR3 size: 14 residues. J was trimmed by 4 bases and V by 6 bases; bases with no gene match: 7. The CDR3: CASSFGTAADTQYF. CDR3 DNA: TGTGCCAGCAGTTTTGGGACAGCAGCAGATACGCAGTATTTT.

The V gene is TRBV14, the J gene TRBJ2-5, with 9 bases matching TRBD1. Germline values: CDR1 SGHDN, CDR2 FVKESK. CDR3 length: 15 residues. V shed 1 base, J shed 5 bases, and the junction held 5 bases outside the gene matches. CDR3 in DNA: TGTGCCAGCAGCCAAGTATGGACAGGGGTTGAGACCCAGTACTTC. Protein product: CASSQVWTGVETQYF.

This clone was recorded only once. V and J are TRBV20-1 and TRBJ2-7; D might be TRBD2 (5 bases). The CDR3 runs to 11 residues. Between the trimmed V and J ends, which lost 7 bases and 5 bases, there was a span of 12 bases. Germline loops: CDR1 DFQATT, CDR2 SNEGSKA (reference sequence). This CDR3 reads CSVHEGHEQYF. CDR3 bases: TGCAGTGTCCACGAGGGCCACGAGCAGTACTTC.